This is a list of T cell receptor beta chains from one sample in a study of T cell responses to AZD1222 COVID-19 vaccine. The protocol was immunoSEQ multiplex PCR, while the TCRdb copy is restricted to in-frame clones and leaves out a portion. This sample yields about 130,000 clones, of which over 75% are seen a single time; roughly 8% belongs to the top ten. The input for sequencing was peripheral blood, taken on day 0 of AZD1222 vaccination. These receptors came from an adult in good health. Both conserved end residues are part of each CDR3. D genes are given only for firm matches. Clone size is shown for a subset of rows, as once, few, many or a class of expanded clone.

v_gene	d_gene	abundance	j_gene	CDR3nt	CDR3aa
TRBV28	-	-	TRBJ1-1	TGTGCCAGCAGTACGCGGACTGAAGCTTTCTTT	CASSTRTEAFF
TRBV28	TRBD1	few	TRBJ1-1	TGTGCCAGCAGTTTGGGCCAGGGGGCCACTGAAGCTTTCTTT	CASSLGQGATEAFF
TRBV6-2/TRBV6-3	-	-	TRBJ2-3	TGTGCCAGCAGTCAAACGGGACTCCCCACAGATACGCAGTATTTT	CASSQTGLPTDTQYF
TRBV28	TRBD1	-	TRBJ1-5	TGTGCCAGCAGTTCACCGGGACAGTCGACCTTCAGCAATCAGCCCCAGCATTTT	CASSSPGQSTFSNQPQHF
TRBV15	TRBD1	once	TRBJ1-6	TGTGCCACCAGCACCGGGACAGGGAATTCACCCCTCCACTTT	CATSTGTGNSPLHF
TRBV10-3	-	-	TRBJ2-1	TGTGCCATCAGTGTAAGGGGACCCTACAATGAGCAGTTCTTC	CAISVRGPYNEQFF
TRBV5-1	-	-	TRBJ1-3	TGCGCCAGCAGCTTGGGACACGGCTCTGGAAACACCATATATTTT	CASSLGHGSGNTIYF
TRBV7-6	TRBD2	-	TRBJ2-7	TGTGCCAGCAGGACTAGCGGTGAAGGGGAGCAGTACTTC	CASRTSGEGEQYF
TRBV28	-	once	TRBJ1-5	TGTGCCAGCAGTTTAGTATGGGGGGCGGGCAATCAGCCCCAGCATTTT	CASSLVWGAGNQPQHF
TRBV6-5	-	-	TRBJ2-5	TGTGCCAGCAGTCCGTTACACGGAATACAAGAGACCCAGTACTTC	CASSPLHGIQETQYF
TRBV5-1	-	-	TRBJ2-3	TGCGCCAGCAGCTCCGCAGCCACAGATACGCAGTATTTT	CASSSAATDTQYF
TRBV7-9	-	-	TRBJ2-7	TGTGCCAGCAGCTCCGGAGGTCCTAACTCCTACGAGCAGTACTTC	CASSSGGPNSYEQYF
TRBV7-2	TRBD1	few	TRBJ2-3	TGTGCCAGCAGCGCTCGACAGGGGTTAGATACGCAGTATTTT	CASSARQGLDTQYF
TRBV29-1	TRBD1	-	TRBJ2-7	TGCAGCGTTGTTGCGATGGGCGTGGGGGACAGGGGAACTTGGCACGAGCAGTACTTC	CSVVAMGVGDRGTWHEQYF
TRBV30	-	-	TRBJ2-7	TGTGCCTGGAGTGCTAACAGGGCAGGGGACTACGAGCAGTACTTC	CAWSANRAGDYEQYF
TRBV27	-	-	TRBJ2-4	TGTGCCAGCAGTTTATCGGGCCAAAACATTCAGTACTTC	CASSLSGQNIQYF
TRBV2	-	-	TRBJ2-5	TGTGCCAGCAGGGCGGAGGAGACCCAGTACTTC	CASRAEETQYF
TRBV19	-	-	TRBJ2-2	TGTGCCAGTAGTACGCCACAGGGTAACACCGGGGAGCTGTTTTTT	CASSTPQGNTGELFF
TRBV5-6	-	once	TRBJ2-5	TGTGCCAGCAGCGAGGGACCGAGGGAGACCCAGTACTTC	CASSEGPRETQYF
TRBV4-1	-	-	TRBJ1-3	TGCGCCAGCAGCCAAGAGGGGTCCGGGAGAAACACCATATATTTT	CASSQEGSGRNTIYF
TRBV19	-	-	TRBJ2-3	TGTGCCAGTAGTCCCTGGACAGATACGCAGTATTTT	CASSPWTDTQYF
TRBV7-2	-	-	TRBJ2-5	TGTGCCAGCAGCTTATCTAGCGCGGAGACCCAGTACTTC	CASSLSSAETQYF
TRBV30	TRBD1	-	TRBJ1-5	TGTGCCTGGAGTGTGGGACAGGGGGCTATAGGCAATCAGCCCCAGCATTTT	CAWSVGQGAIGNQPQHF
TRBV9	-	-	TRBJ1-6	TGTGCCAGCAGCGGCGGAGTCTTGCCAGCTAATTCACCCCTCCACTTT	CASSGGVLPANSPLHF
TRBV11-2	TRBD2	few	TRBJ2-7	TGTGCCAGCAGCCTTTCCACTAGCGGGGTAGTGACGGAGCAGTACTTC	CASSLSTSGVVTEQYF
TRBV7-2	TRBD1	once	TRBJ2-7	TGTGCCAGCAGACCGGGACAGGGCTCTAACGAGCAGTACTTC	CASRPGQGSNEQYF
TRBV19	-	-	TRBJ1-5	TGTGCCAGTAACCAGGGTCGGATATATCAGCCCCAGCATTTT	CASNQGRIYQPQHF
TRBV15	-	-	TRBJ2-7	TGTGCCACCAGCAGCATGTCATTTGCGGGGTACACGGCGTACGAGCAGTACTTC	CATSSMSFAGYTAYEQYF
TRBV14	-	-	TRBJ1-1	TGTGCCAGCAGCCAGACGGCCAGGGTAACCAAGAACACTGAAGCTTTCTTT	CASSQTARVTKNTEAFF
TRBV2	-	-	TRBJ2-5	TGTGCCAGCAGTATCAGGACGCACACACAAGAGACCCAGTACTTC	CASSIRTHTQETQYF
TRBV6-5	-	-	TRBJ1-2	TGTGCCAGCAGAGGAACAGACACCTATGGCTACACCTTC	CASRGTDTYGYTF
TRBV3-1/TRBV3-2	-	once	TRBJ1-5	TGTGCCAGCAGCCACGGGGCACAGAATCAGCCCCAGCATTTT	CASSHGAQNQPQHF
TRBV6-2/TRBV6-3	-	-	TRBJ2-7	TGTGCCAGCAGTTACGTCGGCAGGGGCTCCTACGAGCAGTACTTC	CASSYVGRGSYEQYF
TRBV28	TRBD1	-	TRBJ2-7	TGTGCCAGCATTACGGGACAGCTCTACGAGCAGTACTTC	CASITGQLYEQYF
TRBV19	TRBD1	once	TRBJ2-7	TGTGCCAGTAGTTCGGGACAGTCCTACGAGCAGTACTTC	CASSSGQSYEQYF
TRBV27	TRBD1	-	TRBJ1-1	TGTGCCAGCAGTTTTCCGGACAGGCCCACTGAAGCTTTCTTT	CASSFPDRPTEAFF